This is a list of T cell receptor beta chains from one sample in a study of T-cell memory formation after mild COVID-19. Using its own MiXCR run on the 5' RACE reads, TCRdb lists one record per CDR3 protein. The profile covers 400,000 to 550,000 distinct CDR3 sequences, with 25% appearing a single time and approximately 12% taken by the ten largest. Input material: PBMCs or a T cell subset sorted from them (not recorded which). The receptors come from an adult woman who had mild COVID-19 (a few samples of this study predate the infection). Cell type and time point are not known. CDR3s include the opening cysteine and the closing phenylalanine or tryptophan. The D gene is left open where the match is weak. Rows may omit the clone size; those that give it use once, few, many or a size class.

v_call	j_call	clone_size	d_call	cdr3_nt	cdr3_aa
TRBV5-1	TRBJ2-2	.	.	TGCGCCAGCAGCGGTACCGGGACACGTAACGGGGAGCTGTTTTTT	CASSGTGTRNGELFF
TRBV3-1	TRBJ2-7	few	TRBD2	TGTGCCAGCAGCCGTGGAACTAGCGGGAGGGCGCGGGAGCAGTACTTC	CASSRGTSGRAREQYF
TRBV18	TRBJ2-2	few	TRBD2	TGTGCCAGCTCACCACCAACTAGCGGGAGGACCGGGGAGCTGTTTTTT	CASSPPTSGRTGELFF
TRBV7-2	TRBJ1-5	.	TRBD1	TGTGCCAGCAGCTTGGGGGACAGGATCGGTGCTCAGCCCCAGCATTTT	CASSLGDRIGAQPQHF
TRBV7-2	TRBJ2-4	once	TRBD2	TGTGCCAGCAGCTTTAGCGGGAGAACCAAAAACATTCAGTACTTC	CASSFSGRTKNIQYF
TRBV20-1	TRBJ1-1	few	.	TGCAGTGCTAGAGTTAAGGGGTTGAACACTGAAGCTTTCTTT	CSARVKGLNTEAFF
TRBV29-1	TRBJ2-1	.	TRBD2	TGCAGCGTTGAATTTACCGTGGCTAGCGGGAGGTTACCGTACAATGAGCAGTTCTTC	CSVEFTVASGRLPYNEQFF
TRBV14	TRBJ2-1	.	TRBD2	TGTGCCAGCAGCCGCCGACTAGCGGGGTACAATGAGCAGTTCTTC	CASSRRLAGYNEQFF
TRBV5-6	TRBJ2-3	.	.	TGTGCCAGCAGCCGGGGAGAACTTCTCACAGATACGCAGTATTTT	CASSRGELLTDTQYF
TRBV5-1	TRBJ2-1	few	TRBD2	TGCGCCAGCAGCTTGGCGGGACTAGCAGACAATGAGCAGTTCTTC	CASSLAGLADNEQFF
TRBV7-2	TRBJ2-7	.	.	TGTGCCAGCAGCTCCGGCCCCGCCGAGCAGTACTTC	CASSSGPAEQYF
TRBV4-3	TRBJ1-1	.	.	TGCGCCAGCAGCCAAGCGAAGTACACTGAAGCTTTCTTT	CASSQAKYTEAFF
TRBV4-2	TRBJ2-7	few	TRBD1	TGTGCCAGCAGCCAAGTTACCGGGACAGGGACCTACGAGCAGTACTTC	CASSQVTGTGTYEQYF
TRBV18	TRBJ1-4	many	.	TGTGCCAGCTCACCATCTCGACGGACAACTAATGAAAAACTGTTTTTT	CASSPSRRTTNEKLFF
TRBV20-1	TRBJ2-5	few	TRBD2	TGCAGTCCGGCGGCTAGCGGGGATTTGGGGACCCAGTACTTC	CSPAASGDLGTQYF
TRBV19	TRBJ1-1	.	.	TGTGCCAGTACTGATGGACAGATGAACACTGAAGCTTTCTTT	CASTDGQMNTEAFF
TRBV5-5	TRBJ2-1	few	.	TGTGCCAGCAGCTTGGGCCAGGGGATCATGGACAATGAGCAGTTCTTC	CASSLGQGIMDNEQFF
TRBV12-3/TRBV12-4	TRBJ2-7	.	.	TGTGCCAGCAGCGCTGACAGACTATCATCCTACGAGCAGTACTTC	CASSADRLSSYEQYF
TRBV12-3/TRBV12-4	TRBJ2-6	.	.	TGTGCCAGCAGTATCCGGGGCTCTGGGGCCAACGTCATGACTTTC	CASSIRGSGANVMTF
TRBV6-2/TRBV6-3	TRBJ2-1	many	TRBD2	TGTGCCAGCCGGCCTAGCGGGATCGGGAACAATGAGCAGTTCTTC	CASRPSGIGNNEQFF
TRBV29-1	TRBJ2-4	.	.	TGCAGCGTCGCCGGGGGGACAGTTGTGTCCAAAAACATTCAGTACTTC	CSVAGGTVVSKNIQYF
TRBV21-1	TRBJ2-3	.	.	TGTGCCAGCAGCAAATTTAAGGGGTACTGCTCAGATACGCAGTATTTT	CASSKFKGYCSDTQYF
TRBV14	TRBJ2-7	few	.	TGTGCCAGCAGTTTCTTTGGGCAGGCCTACGAGCAGTACTTC	CASSFFGQAYEQYF
TRBV5-1	TRBJ1-3	.	.	TGCGCCAGCAGCTTGGCCGCGGGGACCTCTGGAAACACCATATATTTT	CASSLAAGTSGNTIYF
TRBV6-5	TRBJ2-1	.	TRBD2	TGTGCCAGCAGTATGCTAGCGGGAGCCTTATCTGAGCAGTTCTTC	CASSMLAGALSEQFF
TRBV28	TRBJ1-1	.	.	TGTGCCAGCAGTTTCGAAAAGGTAGCTTTCTTT	CASSFEKVAFF
TRBV20-1	TRBJ2-3	.	.	TGCAGTGCCGACCTCTTCACAGATACGCAGTATTTT	CSADLFTDTQYF
TRBV15	TRBJ2-1	.	TRBD2	TGTGCCACCAGCCCGACTAGCGGGAGGGGCAATGAGCAGTTCTTC	CATSPTSGRGNEQFF
TRBV7-6	TRBJ1-1	few	.	TGTGCCAGCAGCTTCGAAGGGAGGACTGAAGCTTTCTTT	CASSFEGRTEAFF
TRBV20-1	TRBJ2-7	few	TRBD2	TGCAGTGCTTGTTGTCCTAGCGGCCACTCCTACGAGCAGTACTTC	CSACCPSGHSYEQYF
TRBV6-2/TRBV6-3	TRBJ1-1	few	.	TGTGCCAGCACAGGGAAGCTAATGAACACTGAAGCTTTCTTT	CASTGKLMNTEAFF
TRBV11-2	TRBJ2-3	.	.	TGTGCCAGCAGCTCCGGGCCCAACAGGGTTCGTACAGATACGCAGTATTTT	CASSSGPNRVRTDTQYF
TRBV5-1	TRBJ2-6	.	.	TGCGCCAGCAGCCCCGATTTGGGACGCTCTGGGGCCAACGTCCTGACTTTC	CASSPDLGRSGANVLTF
TRBV20-1	TRBJ2-3	.	.	TGCAGTGCTAGAAAGCGGAGAGGCACAGATACGCAGTATTTT	CSARKRRGTDTQYF
TRBV3-1	TRBJ2-1	few	TRBD2	TGTGCCAGCAGCCATAGGATGGCGGGAGCCCCGGGGGAGCAGTTCTTC	CASSHRMAGAPGEQFF
TRBV9	TRBJ2-7	few	TRBD2	TGTGCCAGCAGCGTAGGTACTAGCGGGGCACTTCGCGAGCAGTACTTC	CASSVGTSGALREQYF
TRBV27	TRBJ2-1	few	.	TGTGCCAGCAGCCATAGTCTCGGCGCTAATGAGCAGTTCTTC	CASSHSLGANEQFF
TRBV7-2	TRBJ2-7	.	.	TGTGCCAGCAGCACCACTAGGGACTACGAGCAGTACTTC	CASSTTRDYEQYF
TRBV4-2	TRBJ2-7	few	.	TGTGCCAGCAGCCAAGAGAAATGGAGCTCCTACGAGCAGTACTTC	CASSQEKWSSYEQYF
TRBV3-1	TRBJ2-1	.	.	TGTGCCAGCAGTCTATCCCCGACTAGTGGCAATGAGCAGTTCTTC	CASSLSPTSGNEQFF
TRBV24-1	TRBJ2-7	few	.	TGTGCCACCAGTGTCCTTGACCGGGACTTGATTACCTACGAGCAGTACTTC	CATSVLDRDLITYEQYF
TRBV12-3/TRBV12-4	TRBJ2-3	.	TRBD2	TGTGCCAGCAGTCTTAGCGGGAAGTCGGATACGCAGTATTTT	CASSLSGKSDTQYF
TRBV20-1	TRBJ2-5	once	.	TGCAGTGCTAGCGGGGGCCAAGAGACCCAGTACTTC	CSASGGQETQYF
TRBV21-1	TRBJ2-3	.	.	TGTGCCAGCAGCAAACGACACCGGGGGCGCACAGATACGCAGTATTTT	CASSKRHRGRTDTQYF
TRBV12-3/TRBV12-4	TRBJ2-4	once	TRBD2	TGTACCAGCAACGAACGGGGGGGCCGAAACATTCAGTACTTC	CTSNERGGRNIQYF
TRBV12-3/TRBV12-4	TRBJ1-1	.	.	TGTGCCAGCCCCGGCGGTACTGAAGCTTTCTTT	CASPGGTEAFF
TRBV7-9	TRBJ2-7	.	TRBD1	TGTGCCAGCAGTCTCCGGGACAGGGAAATCTACGAGCAGTACTTC	CASSLRDREIYEQYF
TRBV4-1	TRBJ2-5	few	.	TGCGCCAGCAGCCTCTCCCTCGCCAAAGAGACCCAGTACTTC	CASSLSLAKETQYF
TRBV25-1	TRBJ2-3	few	TRBD2	TGTGCCAGCAGTGAATACAAAAGCGGGGGGGCCTCAGATACGCAGTATTTT	CASSEYKSGGASDTQYF
TRBV3-1	TRBJ1-1	once	.	TGTGCCAGCAGCCCTCTGAGGGGAACGACTGAAGCTTTATTT	CASSPLRGTTEALF
TRBV5-4	TRBJ2-1	many	.	TGTGCCAGCAGCTTGGTCTACAATGAGCAGTTCTTC	CASSLVYNEQFF
TRBV2	TRBJ1-3	.	.	TGTGCGAGTAGTTACCGCCAAAGCTCTGGAAACACCATATATTTT	CASSYRQSSGNTIYF
TRBV20-1	TRBJ2-5	few	TRBD2	TGCAGTGCTAGAGATCGACTAGCGGGGGGTGAGACCCAGTACTTC	CSARDRLAGGETQYF
TRBV20-1	TRBJ2-2	few	TRBD2	TGCAGTGTTTCTCCCGTGACTAGCGGAAACACCGGGGAGCTGTTTTTT	CSVSPVTSGNTGELFF
TRBV2	TRBJ1-6	few	.	TGTGCCAGCGCGTCCCGCGGTGGGGGGCCTCCACCCCTCCACTTT	CASASRGGGPPPLHF